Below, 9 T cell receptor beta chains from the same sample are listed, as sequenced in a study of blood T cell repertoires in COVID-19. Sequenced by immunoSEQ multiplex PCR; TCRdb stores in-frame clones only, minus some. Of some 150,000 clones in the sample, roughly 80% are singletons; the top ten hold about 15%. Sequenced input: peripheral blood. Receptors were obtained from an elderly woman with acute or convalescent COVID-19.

The CDR3 spells CASSLRTSGPFYEQYF. CDR3 sequence (DNA): TGTGCCAGCAGCTTAAGGACTAGCGGGCCCTTTTACGAGCAGTACTTC. The rearrangement joins TRBV13 to TRBJ2-7; TRBD2 aligns across 11 bases. V was pared by 2 bases and J by 4 bases, with 7 bases of the junction left unmatched. This CDR3 region has 16 residues. CDR1 and CDR2 (germline): PRHDT, FYEKMQ (reference sequence).

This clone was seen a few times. For the CDR3, the DNA is TGTGCCAGCAGGTCGGGACAGGGGGTTACTGAAGCTTTCTTT. Translated, it gives CASRSGQGVTEAFF. The chain recombines TRBV28 with TRBJ1-1; 11 bases align to TRBD1. In germline, CDR1 is MDHEN, CDR2 SYDVKM. The CDR3 spans 14 residues. J was trimmed by 5 bases and V by 6 bases; bases with no gene match: 5.

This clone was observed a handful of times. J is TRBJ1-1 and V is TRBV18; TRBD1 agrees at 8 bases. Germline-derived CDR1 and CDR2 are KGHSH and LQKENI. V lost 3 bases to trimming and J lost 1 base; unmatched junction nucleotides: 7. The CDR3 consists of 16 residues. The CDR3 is CASSPLQGQGNTEAFF. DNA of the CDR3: TGTGCCAGCTCACCGCTACAAGGACAGGGGAACACTGAAGCTTTCTTT.

CDR3 DNA: TGTGCCTGGAGTCGGGTAGGGGGCCACACTGAAGCTTTCTTT. It yields the protein CAWSRVGGHTEAFF. The chain has TRBV30 and TRBJ1-1; the match to TRBD1 covers 7 bases. V trimming: 2 bases; J trimming: 3 bases; junction bases outside the gene matches: 6. The CDR3 spans 14 residues. Germline V CDR1 and CDR2: GTSNPN, SVGIG (reference sequence).

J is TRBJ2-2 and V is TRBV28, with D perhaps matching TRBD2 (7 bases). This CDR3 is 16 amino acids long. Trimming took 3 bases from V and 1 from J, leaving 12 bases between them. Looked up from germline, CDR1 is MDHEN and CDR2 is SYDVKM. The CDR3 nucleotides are TGTGCCAGCAGTTTCCAGGGGAGGGGGAACACCGGGGAGCTGTTTTTT. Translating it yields CASSFQGRGNTGELFF. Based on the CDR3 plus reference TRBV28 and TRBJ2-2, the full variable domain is DVKVTQSSRYLVKRTGEKVFLECVQDMDHENMFWYRQDPGLGLRLIYFSYDVKMKEKGDIPEGYSVSREKKERFSLILESASTNQTSMYLCASSFQGRGNTGELFFGEGSRLTVL.

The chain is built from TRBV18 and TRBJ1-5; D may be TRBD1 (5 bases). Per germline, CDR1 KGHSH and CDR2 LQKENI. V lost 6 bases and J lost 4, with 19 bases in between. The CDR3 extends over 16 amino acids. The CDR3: CASSQSGTAGNQPQHF. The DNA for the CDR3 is TGTGCCAGCTCCCAGTCCGGGACTGCAGGGAATCAGCCCCAGCATTTT.

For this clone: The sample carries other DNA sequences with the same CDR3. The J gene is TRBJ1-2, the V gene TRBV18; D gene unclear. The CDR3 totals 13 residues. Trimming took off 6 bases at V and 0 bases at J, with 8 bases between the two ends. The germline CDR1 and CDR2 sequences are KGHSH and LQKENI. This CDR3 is CASSPDSNYGYTF. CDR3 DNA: TGTGCCAGCTCGCCGGACTCTAACTATGGCTACACCTTC.

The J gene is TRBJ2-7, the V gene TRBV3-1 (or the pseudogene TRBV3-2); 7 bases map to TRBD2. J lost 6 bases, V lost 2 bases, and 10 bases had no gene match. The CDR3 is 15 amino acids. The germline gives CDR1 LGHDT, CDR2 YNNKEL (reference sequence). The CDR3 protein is CASSQLGEGPPEQYF. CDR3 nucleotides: TGTGCCAGCAGCCAACTGGGGGAGGGCCCCCCCGAGCAGTACTTC.

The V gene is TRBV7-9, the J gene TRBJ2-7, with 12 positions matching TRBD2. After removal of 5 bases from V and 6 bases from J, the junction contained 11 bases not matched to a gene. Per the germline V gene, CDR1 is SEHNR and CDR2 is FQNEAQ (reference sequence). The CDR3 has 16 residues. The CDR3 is CASSPPASGRVGEQYF. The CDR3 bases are TGTGCCAGCAGCCCCCCTGCTAGCGGGAGGGTAGGCGAGCAGTACTTC.